This T cell receptor beta chain was obtained from a study of T cell responses to AZD1222 COVID-19 vaccine. Study findings and constraints: Among spike-specific TCRs, nearly half reportedly target unmutated variant regions. Females made up more of the donors, who were largely white British, and clonal diversity may have come out too low. In all cases, repertoires were sampled only after the peak T cell response.

As for this clone: Its antigen is not identified.

TCRdb's copy holds only in-frame clones and misses some; the assay was immunoSEQ multiplex PCR. The sample shows 150,000 to 160,000 clones, roughly nine tenths of them seen only once. Germline values: CDR1 MNHEY, CDR2 SMNVEV (reference sequence). The CDR3 runs to 16 residues. V was shortened by 5 bases and J by 7 bases, with 23 bases between the two germline ends. The V call is TRBV27, the J call TRBJ1-2; no clear D gene. Specimen: peripheral blood, collected on day 0 of MenACWY control vaccination. The clonotype comes from an adult in good health. The CDR3 region is CASSPGSTYPYSGYTF. The CDR3 DNA is TGTGCCAGCAGTCCGGGATCCACGTATCCATATTCTGGCTACACCTTC.